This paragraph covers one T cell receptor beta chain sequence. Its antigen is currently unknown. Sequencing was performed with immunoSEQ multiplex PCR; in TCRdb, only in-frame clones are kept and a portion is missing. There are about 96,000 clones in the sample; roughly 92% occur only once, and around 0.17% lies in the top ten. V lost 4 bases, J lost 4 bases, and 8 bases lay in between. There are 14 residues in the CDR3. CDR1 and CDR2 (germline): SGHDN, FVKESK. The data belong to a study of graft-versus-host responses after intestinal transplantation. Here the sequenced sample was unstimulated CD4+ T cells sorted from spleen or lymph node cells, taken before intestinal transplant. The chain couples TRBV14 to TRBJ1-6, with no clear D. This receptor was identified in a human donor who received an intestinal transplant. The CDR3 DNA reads TGTGCCAGCAGCCTACAGAGATATAATTCACCCCTCCACTTT. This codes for CASSLQRYNSPLHF.